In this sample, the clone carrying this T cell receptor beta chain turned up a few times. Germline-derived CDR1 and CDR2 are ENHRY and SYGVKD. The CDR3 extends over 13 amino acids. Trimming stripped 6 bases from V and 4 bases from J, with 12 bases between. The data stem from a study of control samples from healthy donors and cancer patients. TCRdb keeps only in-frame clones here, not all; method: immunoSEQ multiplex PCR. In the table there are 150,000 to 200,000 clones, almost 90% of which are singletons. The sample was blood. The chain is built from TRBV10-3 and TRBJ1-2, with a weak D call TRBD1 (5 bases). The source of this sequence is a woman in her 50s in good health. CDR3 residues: CAIRVGDFYGYTF. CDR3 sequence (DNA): TGTGCCATCAGGGTGGGGGATTTCTATGGCTACACCTTC.